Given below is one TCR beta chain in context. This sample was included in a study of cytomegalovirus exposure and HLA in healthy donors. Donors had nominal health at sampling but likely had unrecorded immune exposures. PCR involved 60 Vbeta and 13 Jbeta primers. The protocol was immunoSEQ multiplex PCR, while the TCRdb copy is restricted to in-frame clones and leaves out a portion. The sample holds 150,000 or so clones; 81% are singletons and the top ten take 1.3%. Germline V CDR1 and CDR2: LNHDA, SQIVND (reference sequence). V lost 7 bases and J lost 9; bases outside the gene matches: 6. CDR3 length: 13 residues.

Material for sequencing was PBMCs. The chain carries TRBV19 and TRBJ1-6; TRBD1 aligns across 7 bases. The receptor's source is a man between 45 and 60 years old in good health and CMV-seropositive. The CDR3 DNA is TGTGCCAGTACCTTGACAGGGATTTCACCCCTCCACTTT. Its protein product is CASTLTGISPLHF.